A single sample is the source of the 26 T cell receptor beta chains below, sequenced in a study of identical twins (dated by TCRdb to the mid-2010s). Libraries were made using 5' RACE. The sample was run on an Illumina HiSeq 2000. TCRdb trimmed the raw reads at Q25, called clones with MiXCR and kept productive beta chains. When rows share a CDR3 protein, they turn into one entry using the most common DNA and genes. The sample yields 200,000 to 250,000 distinct CDR3 sequences; 9.5% to 15% were counted once. The ten top clones hold approximately 4% of the sample. This sample also belongs to another study, concerning yellow fever vaccine responses in identical twins.

Sequencing was performed on memory (CD45RO+) T cells sorted from blood. The cell subset or site label for this specimen denotes: CD45RO+ enriched T cells. The receptors here all came from a woman aged 18-30 years in good health.

At least ten counts were recorded for this clonotype. V and J are TRBV4-2 and TRBJ1-4; TRBD1 might be the D (5 bases). The CDR3 runs 14 residues. V lost 1 base, J lost 11 bases, and 14 bases lay in between. The germline gives CDR1 LGHNA, CDR2 YNFKEQ. CDR3 loop: CASSQVGQGGKLFF. The CDR3 DNA is TGTGCCAGCAGCCAAGTTGGTCAGGGAGGGAAACTGTTTTTT.

The gene calls are TRBV7-9 and TRBJ2-5; D perhaps matches TRBD1 (6 bases). The CDR3 has 15 amino acids. Trimming left V 5 bases short and J 3 bases short, with 16 bases between. Germline V gives CDR1 SEHNR, CDR2 FQNEAQ (reference sequence). The CDR3 here is CASSTSGTKEETQYF. CDR3 nucleotides: TGTGCCAGCAGCACCTCCGGGACAAAAGAAGAGACCCAGTACTTC.

This chain uses TRBV11-2 with TRBJ2-3, with 13 bases fitting TRBD2. Germline lookup yields CDR1 SGHAT and CDR2 FQNNGV. The CDR3 contains 16 residues. Germline trimming cut 5 bases from V and 3 bases from J; bases unmatched to any gene: 5. CDR3 in DNA: TGTGCCAGCAGCATCACTAGCGGGAGGGATACAGATACGCAGTATTTT. Translating it yields CASSITSGRDTDTQYF. Drawing the rest from reference TRBV11-2 and TRBJ2-3, the complete variable domain is EAGVAQSPRYKIIEKRQSVAFWCNPISGHATLYWYQQILGQGPKLLIQFQNNGVVDDSQLPKDRFSAERLKGVDSTLKIQPAKLEDSAVYLCASSITSGRDTDTQYFGPGTRLTVL.

The sample holds many counts of this clonotype. This chain joins TRBV5-1 and TRBJ2-2; D gene ambiguous. The V end lost 2 bases, the J end lost 0 bases, and 8 bases lay between the germline ends. The germline gives CDR1 SGHRS, CDR2 YFSETQ. The CDR3 length is 15 residues. The CDR3 sequence is CASSFGGTNTGELFF. CDR3 nucleotide sequence: TGCGCCAGCAGCTTTGGCGGCACGAACACCGGGGAGCTGTTTTTT.

This clonotype was picked up many times. V is TRBV3-1 and J is TRBJ1-1; D is ambiguous. Trimming took off 4 bases at V and 6 bases at J, with 12 bases between the two ends. CDR1 is LGHDT and CDR2 is YNNKEL in the germline V gene (reference sequence). This CDR3 spans 13 amino acids. The CDR3 coding sequence is TGTGCCAGCAGCCGGACCCCCGCCGCTGAAGCTTTCTTT. It codes for CASSRTPAAEAFF. Using reference TRBV3-1 and TRBJ1-1 for the parts outside the CDR3, the full variable domain is DTAVSQTPKYLVTQMGNDKSIKCEQNLGHDTMYWYKQDSKKFLKIMFSYNNKELIINETVPNRFSPKSPDKAHLNLHINSLELGDSAVYFCASSRTPAAEAFFGQGTRLTVV.

This clonotype was counted a few times. This chain joins TRBV12-3 or TRBV12-4 and TRBJ2-2; the D gene is possibly TRBD2 (6 bases). Trimming pared 4 bases from V and 3 bases from J, leaving 15 bases between. The CDR3 is 16 residues long. The DNA of the CDR3 is TGTGCCAGCAGTTCCGGGGGAGCGGTACACACCGGGGAGCTGTTTTTT. Translation: CASSSGGAVHTGELFF.

The V and J genes are TRBV6-5 and TRBJ2-1; 7 bases are a match to TRBD1. With V trimmed by 2 bases and J by 4 bases, 5 bases remained unmatched. Germline loops: CDR1 MNHEY, CDR2 SVGAGI. The CDR3 is made up of 15 amino acids. CDR3 sequence (DNA): TGTGCCAGCAGTTACAGGGACAGCATATACAATGAGCAGTTCTTC. Its translation: CASSYRDSIYNEQFF.

This clonotype has just a few counts. The gene calls are TRBV6-5 and TRBJ2-7, with unresolved D. CDR1 is MNHEY and CDR2 is SVGAGI in the germline V gene. The CDR3 is 13 residues long. Trimming removed 3 bases from V and 2 bases from J, with 8 bases in between. CDR3 residues: CASSYARTYEQYF. The CDR3 DNA follows: TGTGCCAGCAGTTATGCCAGAACCTACGAGCAGTACTTC.

This clonotype showed up just a few times. This chain joins TRBV5-8 and TRBJ2-3, with TRBD2 matching over 12 bases. The CDR3 spans 16 residues. CDR1 is SGHTS, CDR2 YDEGEE, per germline. Trimming took 3 bases from V and 5 from J; bases not matched to a gene: 7. The CDR3: CASSSRLAGAGDTQYF. CDR3 nucleotides: TGTGCCAGCAGCTCCCGACTAGCGGGGGCCGGAGATACGCAGTATTTT.

With respect to this clonotype: At one of its ends the junction is not consistent with the germline gene, which may arise from a read error. The CDR3 is CASSEGQSTKIIQYF. CDR3 nucleotide sequence: TGCGCCAGCAGCGAGGGACAGAGTACCAAAATCATTCAGTACTTC. The chain has TRBV4-1 and TRBJ2-4; 7 bases align to TRBD1. The V gene's germline CDR1 is MGHRA and CDR2 YSYEKL. The CDR3 has 15 residues.

The chain's CDR3 is CASGSRGQGMNEQFF. The CDR3 DNA is TGTGCCAGCGGCTCACGGGGACAGGGGATGAATGAGCAGTTCTTC. The V and J genes are TRBV7-2 and TRBJ2-1; TRBD1 agrees at 10 bases. The CDR3 contains 15 residues. The ends lost 8 bases at V and 7 bases at J; junction bases unmatched: 11. Germline CDR1 and CDR2: SGHTA and FQGNSA.

The chain has TRBV7-6 and TRBJ2-5; perhaps TRBD2 as D (5 bases). Germline loops: CDR1 SGHVS, CDR2 FNYEAQ. Between the trimmed V and J ends, which lost 7 bases and 5 bases, there was a span of 17 bases. This CDR3 has 14 residues. DNA for the CDR3: TGTGCCAGCACCCCATCGGTAGGAGGCGAGACCCAGTACTTC. Protein sequence: CASTPSVGGETQYF.

The rearrangement joins TRBV2 to TRBJ2-5, with D perhaps TRBD2 (5 bases). Germline loops: CDR1 SNHLY, CDR2 FYNNEI. This CDR3 spans 15 amino acids. V shed 5 bases and J shed 6 bases, with 19 bases lying between them. The CDR3 spells CASSPTSSGKQTQYF. In nucleotides, the CDR3 is TGTGCCAGCAGTCCAACTAGTTCGGGGAAACAGACCCAGTACTTC.

This clonotype came up a few times. This chain connects TRBV15 to TRBJ2-7, with TRBD1 as a possible D gene (5 bases). The germline V and J ends were trimmed by 3 bases and 5 bases, with 11 bases remaining between them. The CDR3 is 13 amino acids. Germline-derived CDR1 and CDR2 are LNHNV and YYDKDF (reference sequence). The CDR3 DNA sequence: TGTGCCACCAGCAGGCGCAGGGTCCACGAGCAGTACTTC. This gives the protein CATSRRRVHEQYF.

This clonotype was observed many times. The rearrangement uses TRBV6-1 and TRBJ2-5; perhaps TRBD2 as D (6 bases). Germline assignment: CDR1 MNHNS and CDR2 SASEGT. The CDR3 contains 14 residues. Trimming pared 5 bases from V and 5 bases from J, leaving 15 bases between. The CDR3 loop is CASSTPTGVETQYF. The CDR3 region has the DNA TGTGCCAGCAGTACACCCACGGGGGTGGAGACCCAGTACTTC.

This clonotype was counted many times. This sequence joins TRBV29-1 and TRBJ2-6; D uncertain. Per the germline V gene, CDR1 is SQVTM and CDR2 is ANQGSEA. Trimming cost V 4 bases and J 0 bases, with 4 bases left between them. This CDR3 spans 13 amino acids. The CDR3 DNA reads as TGCAGCGTTGTCCGCTCTGGGGCCAACGTCCTGACTTTC. It is translated as CSVVRSGANVLTF.

This rearrangement joins TRBV5-4 to TRBJ2-5; TRBD2 matches at 15 bases. Germline V gene sequence: CDR1 SGHNT, CDR2 YYREEE (reference sequence). The ends lost 3 bases at V and 4 bases at J; junction bases unmatched: 7. The CDR3 has 17 residues. The CDR3 reads CASSSRTSGGVRETQYF. The CDR3 DNA reads as TGTGCCAGCAGCTCGAGGACTAGCGGGGGGGTCCGAGAGACCCAGTACTTC.

This chain connects TRBV29-1 to TRBJ2-3, with unresolved D. This CDR3 has 13 amino acids. CDR1 is SQVTM and CDR2 is ANQGSEA in the germline V gene. V lost 4 bases, J lost 3 bases, and 11 bases lay in between. The CDR3 DNA is TGCAGCGTTGCCCTCCCTCTTACAGATACGCAGTATTTT. This sequence encodes CSVALPLTDTQYF.

This chain's CDR3 is CAWTLAGLDTQYF. CDR3 sequence (DNA): TGTGCCTGGACCCTAGCGGGACTTGATACGCAGTATTTT. The J gene is TRBJ2-3, the V gene TRBV30, with 9 bases matching TRBD2. CDR3 length equals 13 residues. Trimming at V came to 4 bases and at J to 6 bases, leaving 5 bases not matched to a gene. The V gene's germline CDR1 is GTSNPN and CDR2 SVGIG (reference sequence). Full variable domain (outside the CDR3, taken from reference TRBV30 and TRBJ2-3): SQTIHQWPATLVQPVGSPLSLECTVEGTSNPNLYWYRQAAGRGLQLLFYSVGIGQISSEVPQNLSASRPQDRQFILSSKKLLLSDSGFYLCAWTLAGLDTQYFGPGTRLTVL.

This clonotype occurred a few times. The chain carries TRBV27 and TRBJ2-1; 10 bases align to TRBD2. The CDR3 is made up of 16 amino acids. V shed 6 bases, J shed 7 bases, and the junction held 12 bases outside the gene matches. Germline V gene sequence: CDR1 MNHEY, CDR2 SMNVEV (reference sequence). The CDR3 region is CASSAWPLAGENEQFF. In nucleotides, the CDR3 is TGTGCCAGCAGCGCATGGCCTCTAGCGGGAGAAAATGAGCAGTTCTTC.

V is TRBV6-1 and J is TRBJ1-2, with 8 nucleotides matching TRBD1. The germline gives CDR1 MNHNS, CDR2 SASEGT. The CDR3 covers 14 residues. V lost 4 bases, J lost 2 bases, and 3 bases stayed unmatched. CDR3 in DNA: TGTGCCAGCAGTGCCCCAGGGGGCAACTATGGCTACACCTTC. Its translation: CASSAPGGNYGYTF.

The V and J genes are TRBV5-1 and TRBJ2-5; D might be TRBD2 (6 bases). Germline CDR1 SGHRS, CDR2 YFSETQ. This CDR3 contains 14 residues. V dropped 7 bases and J dropped 2 bases, with 15 bases sitting between them. The CDR3 region has the DNA TGCGCCAGCTCGCCGGCGGGGAGTCAAGAGACCCAGTACTTC. Its protein product is CASSPAGSQETQYF.

The chain couples TRBV3-1 to TRBJ2-2, with D possibly matching TRBD1 (5 bases). Germline lookup yields CDR1 LGHDT and CDR2 YNNKEL (reference sequence). The length of the CDR3 is 16 residues. V was clipped by 4 bases and J by 6 bases, with 18 bases between them. CDR3 loop: CASSRIWGAIAGELFF. The CDR3 nucleotides are TGTGCCAGCAGCCGGATATGGGGCGCGATTGCCGGGGAGCTGTTTTTT. The entire variable domain, with the rest obtained from reference TRBV3-1 and TRBJ2-2, is as follows: DTAVSQTPKYLVTQMGNDKSIKCEQNLGHDTMYWYKQDSKKFLKIMFSYNNKELIINETVPNRFSPKSPDKAHLNLHINSLELGDSAVYFCASSRIWGAIAGELFFGEGSRLTVL.

V gene TRBV7-2 combines with J gene TRBJ2-4; D is unclear. Germline values: CDR1 SGHTA, CDR2 FQGNSA. V lost 6 bases and J lost 1, with 13 bases in between. The CDR3 is 15 residues long. The CDR3 DNA reads TGTGCCAGCAGTCTCCAGATTGGGGCCAAAAACATTCAGTACTTC. It translates to CASSLQIGAKNIQYF. The complete variable domain, with remaining parts taken from reference TRBV7-2 and TRBJ2-4, reads GAGVSQSPSNKVTEKGKDVELRCDPISGHTALYWYRQSLGQGLEFLIYFQGNSAPDKSGLPSDRFSAERTGGSVSTLTIQRTQQEDSAVYLCASSLQIGAKNIQYFGAGTRLSVL.

This clonotype was detected a few times. This may arise from a read error, as a much more abundant clone is one base away. The chain joins TRBV5-1 to TRBJ1-5, with D unresolved. Trimming took 0 bases from V and 5 from J, leaving 6 bases between them. CDR1 SGHRS and CDR2 YFSETQ come from the germline V gene. This CDR3 has 13 residues. The CDR3 loop reads CASSLDRDQPQHF. CDR3 DNA: TGCGCCAGCAGCTTGGACAGAGATCAGCCCCAGCATTTT.

The rearrangement links TRBV28 to TRBJ1-5; no clear D. Germline CDR1 and CDR2: MDHEN and SYDVKM. This CDR3 region has 13 residues. V was cut by 1 base and J by 7 bases, with 8 bases left in between. CDR3: CASSLSIGQPQHF. DNA for the CDR3: TGTGCCAGCAGTTTATCTATCGGACAGCCCCAGCATTTT.